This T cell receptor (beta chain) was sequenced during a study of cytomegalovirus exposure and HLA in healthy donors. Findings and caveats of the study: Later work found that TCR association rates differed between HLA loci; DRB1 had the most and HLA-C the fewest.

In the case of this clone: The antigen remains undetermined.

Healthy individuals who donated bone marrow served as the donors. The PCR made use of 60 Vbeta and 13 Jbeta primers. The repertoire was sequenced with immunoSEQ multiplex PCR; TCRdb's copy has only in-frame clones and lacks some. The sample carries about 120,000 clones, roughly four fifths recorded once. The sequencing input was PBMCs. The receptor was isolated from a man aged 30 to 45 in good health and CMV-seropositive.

The chain's CDR3 is CASGRTSGDFTDTQYF. In DNA form, the CDR3 reads TGTGCCAGCGGTAGGACTAGCGGAGATTTCACAGATACGCAGTATTTT. The J gene is TRBJ2-3, the V gene TRBV27, with TRBD2 identical over 10 bases. CDR1 is MNHEY, CDR2 SMNVEV, per germline (reference sequence). The CDR3 contains 16 residues. J was trimmed by 2 bases and V by 8 bases; bases with no gene match: 10.